A selection of T cell receptor beta chains follows, all from one sample in a study of blood T cell repertoires in COVID-19. Produced via immunoSEQ multiplex PCR; TCRdb's table is partial and in-frame only. The sample lists 200,000 to 300,000 clones, about 90% seen once, with 0.8% to 0.95% in the top ten. Sequencing was performed on peripheral blood. The receptor source for this set is a man aged 25-40 years with COVID-19, enrolled during active disease. Each CDR3 is given with its conserved first and last residue. The D gene is left open where the match is weak. The size field is filled for only some rows; it gives once, few, many or a size class.

d_gene	len	j_gene	v_gene	abundance	CDR3nt	CDR3aa
TRBD1	16	TRBJ1-5	TRBV6-1	-	TGTGCCAGCAGTGACGTACTGGGACAGGGACATCAGCCCCAGCATTTT	CASSDVLGQGHQPQHF
-	16	TRBJ1-3	TRBV19	-	TGTGCCAGTAGTATCCCTCGACAGTTCTCTGGAAACACCATATATTTT	CASSIPRQFSGNTIYF
-	14	TRBJ1-1	TRBV25-1	-	TGTGCCAGCAGTGCGAAGGGGTCGAACACTGAAGCTTTCTTT	CASSAKGSNTEAFF
TRBD2	16	TRBJ2-3	TRBV7-2	-	TGTGCCAGCAGCTTCGGTAATAGCGGGGGCACAGATACGCAGTATTTT	CASSFGNSGGTDTQYF
TRBD1	18	TRBJ2-2	TRBV13	-	TGTGCCAGCAGCCAACACCATTCGACAGGGGATATCACCGGGGAGCTGTTTTTT	CASSQHHSTGDITGELFF
TRBD1	15	TRBJ2-3	TRBV10-2	-	TGCGCCAGCAGCTTAGGGACAGGGTGGGCAGATACGCAGTATTTT	CASSLGTGWADTQYF
-	13	TRBJ1-6	TRBV10-3	-	TGTGCCATCAGTGAGTTGGCAGGCTCACCCCTCCACTTT	CAISELAGSPLHF
TRBD2	16	TRBJ2-3	TRBV11-2	-	TGTGCCAGCAGCTTAGGGTACGGGGGGGGTACAGATACGCAGTATTTT	CASSLGYGGGTDTQYF
-	13	TRBJ2-1	TRBV2	-	TGTGCCAGCAGCCTTACAGTGTACAATGAGCAGTTCTTC	CASSLTVYNEQFF
-	13	TRBJ1-1	TRBV19	few	TGTGCCAGTAGTGAGTTGCGGGGCACTGAAGCTTTCTTT	CASSELRGTEAFF
TRBD1	21	TRBJ2-3	TRBV4-1	-	TGCGCCAGCAGCCAAGAGGCGATGGGCAGGGGGCATATCCGGGAGACAGATACGCAGTATTTT	CASSQEAMGRGHIRETDTQYF
TRBD1	16	TRBJ1-1	TRBV7-9	-	TGTGCCAGCAATAAATGGACAGGGGAGTTCAACACTGAAGCTTTCTTT	CASNKWTGEFNTEAFF
TRBD1	15	TRBJ2-7	TRBV30	-	TGTGCCTGGAGTGTCTGGACAGGGGGCGCCTACGAGCAGTACTTC	CAWSVWTGGAYEQYF
-	13	TRBJ1-1	TRBV19	-	TGTGCCAGTAGTATTATGAGGATCACTGAAGCTTTCTTT	CASSIMRITEAFF
-	12	TRBJ2-1	TRBV5-1	-	TGCGCCAGCAGCTTGGCCAGGGCTCACCAGTTCTTC	CASSLARAHQFF
-	12	TRBJ1-1	TRBV29-1	once	TGCAGCGTCGACCGGGGAAACACTGAAGCTTTCTTT	CSVDRGNTEAFF
-	14	TRBJ2-3	TRBV5-1	-	TGCGCCAGCAGGCCCGGGGGAAGCACAGATACGCAGTATTTT	CASRPGGSTDTQYF
TRBD1	15	TRBJ1-3	TRBV19	-	TGTGCCAGTAGTCCCGGGACAGAGGCGGGAAACACCATATATTTT	CASSPGTEAGNTIYF
-	13	TRBJ1-1	TRBV13	few	TGTGCCAGCAGCTTCGAGGTTAACACTGAAGCTTTCTTT	CASSFEVNTEAFF
TRBD1	18	TRBJ1-4	TRBV7-9	-	TGTGCCAGCAGCTCTGACAGGGGCGGCGGTACGACTAATGAAAAACTGTTTTTT	CASSSDRGGGTTNEKLFF
-	15	TRBJ1-2	TRBV15	-	TGTGCCACCAGCGGCCTCAGGACAGTCTACTATGGCTACACCTTC	CATSGLRTVYYGYTF
TRBD1	15	TRBJ1-4	TRBV6-5	-	TGTGCCAGCAGTATTATACAGGGGCCTAATGAAAAACTGTTTTTT	CASSIIQGPNEKLFF
TRBD1	13	TRBJ2-7	TRBV7-2	-	TGTGCCAGCAGCCGGACAGGGAGACACGAGCAGTACTTC	CASSRTGRHEQYF
TRBD1	15	TRBJ1-1	TRBV5-1	-	TGCGCCAGCAGCTTGGCCGGGACAGGGGATGATGAAGCTTTCTTT	CASSLAGTGDDEAFF
TRBD1	18	TRBJ1-3	TRBV5-4	-	TGTGCCAGCAGCCCGGGGACAGGGGGCCGCTCTATTGGAAACACCATATATTTT	CASSPGTGGRSIGNTIYF
-	14	TRBJ1-5	TRBV29-1	-	TGCAGCGTGACCTCAGGGGCGGGCGGTCAGCCCCAGCATTTT	CSVTSGAGGQPQHF
TRBD1	14	TRBJ2-5	TRBV10-3	-	TGTGCCATCAGCCGGGACAGGGGGAAAGAGACCCAGTACTTC	CAISRDRGKETQYF
-	12	TRBJ2-7	TRBV7-9	-	TGTGCCAGCAGCCTACAGGGTACCGAGCAGTACTTC	CASSLQGTEQYF
TRBD2	16	TRBJ2-5	TRBV3-1/TRBV3-2	-	TGTGCCAGCAGCCGCCGACTAGCGGGGGGCCAAGAGACCCAGTACTTC	CASSRRLAGGQETQYF
-	15	TRBJ1-5	TRBV9	-	TGTGCCAGCAGCGTAGATGGGGCAGGGGACCAGCCCCAGCATTTT	CASSVDGAGDQPQHF
TRBD1	13	TRBJ2-5	TRBV30	-	TGTGCCTGGACCCGGGACAGGAGGGAGACCCAGTACTTC	CAWTRDRRETQYF
TRBD1	16	TRBJ2-2	TRBV18	-	TGTGCCAGCTCACCACAAAGGACAGGCAACACCGGGGAGCTGTTTTTT	CASSPQRTGNTGELFF
-	15	TRBJ2-3	TRBV5-1	once	TGCGCCAGCAGCTTGGCGGGGGTGAACACAGATACGCAGTATTTT	CASSLAGVNTDTQYF
TRBD1	14	TRBJ2-7	TRBV15	-	TGTGCCACCAGCAGAGGCAGACAGGGGTACGAGCAGTACTTC	CATSRGRQGYEQYF
TRBD1	13	TRBJ2-7	TRBV30	-	TGTGCCTGGAGTGCAGGACAGGATTACGAGCAGTACTTC	CAWSAGQDYEQYF
-	14	TRBJ1-6	TRBV3-1/TRBV3-2	once	TGTGCCAGCAGCCAAGGGACAGTGAATTCACCCCTCCACTTT	CASSQGTVNSPLHF
-	13	TRBJ1-2	TRBV10-3	-	TGTGCCACCAATAACGACCCAGGCTATGGCTACACCTTC	CATNNDPGYGYTF
-	15	TRBJ2-1	TRBV5-1	-	TGCGCCAGCAGCTTGTCAGGGCCTTACTACAATGAGCAGTTCTTC	CASSLSGPYYNEQFF
-	14	TRBJ1-5	TRBV7-9	-	TGTGCCAGCAGCTTAGCAGGGAGGAATCAGCCCCAGCATTTT	CASSLAGRNQPQHF
TRBD1	16	TRBJ1-5	TRBV28	-	TGTGCCAGCAGTGCACAACAGGGGGCTAGCAATCAGCCCCAGCATTTT	CASSAQQGASNQPQHF
TRBD1	16	TRBJ1-3	TRBV5-1	-	TGCGCCAGCAGCTTGGACGGAGGGGGCTTCGTAAACACCATATATTTT	CASSLDGGGFVNTIYF
TRBD1	17	TRBJ1-6	TRBV5-6	-	TGTGCCAGCAGCCCAACACGAGACAGGGGCTCTAATTCACCCCTCCACTTT	CASSPTRDRGSNSPLHF
TRBD1	18	TRBJ1-6	TRBV12-5	-	TGTGCTAGTGGTTTGGGACAGGGGGTGAGCTCCTATAATTCACCCCTCCACTTT	CASGLGQGVSSYNSPLHF
-	16	TRBJ1-1	TRBV15	-	TGTGCCACCAGCAGAGATTTGACAGTCTTGGTCTTTGAAGCTTTCTTT	CATSRDLTVLVFEAFF
TRBD1	14	TRBJ2-7	TRBV2	-	TGTGCCAGCACTGCGGGGACAGGGGGGAACGAGCAGTACTTC	CASTAGTGGNEQYF
TRBD1	16	TRBJ2-6	TRBV7-6	-	TGTGCCAGCAGCGGGAGGACAGGGTTTGGGGCCAACGTCCTGACTTTC	CASSGRTGFGANVLTF
-	12	TRBJ1-6	TRBV6-5	-	TGTGCCAGCCGGAGGAGAAATTCACCCCTCCACTTT	CASRRRNSPLHF
TRBD1	15	TRBJ2-7	TRBV9	-	TGTGCCAGCAGCGTATTGGCCCAGGGGGCCAACGAGCAGTACTTC	CASSVLAQGANEQYF
TRBD1	14	TRBJ2-7	TRBV14	-	TGTGCCAGCAGCCAACTACAGGGGACCCACGAGCAGTACTTC	CASSQLQGTHEQYF